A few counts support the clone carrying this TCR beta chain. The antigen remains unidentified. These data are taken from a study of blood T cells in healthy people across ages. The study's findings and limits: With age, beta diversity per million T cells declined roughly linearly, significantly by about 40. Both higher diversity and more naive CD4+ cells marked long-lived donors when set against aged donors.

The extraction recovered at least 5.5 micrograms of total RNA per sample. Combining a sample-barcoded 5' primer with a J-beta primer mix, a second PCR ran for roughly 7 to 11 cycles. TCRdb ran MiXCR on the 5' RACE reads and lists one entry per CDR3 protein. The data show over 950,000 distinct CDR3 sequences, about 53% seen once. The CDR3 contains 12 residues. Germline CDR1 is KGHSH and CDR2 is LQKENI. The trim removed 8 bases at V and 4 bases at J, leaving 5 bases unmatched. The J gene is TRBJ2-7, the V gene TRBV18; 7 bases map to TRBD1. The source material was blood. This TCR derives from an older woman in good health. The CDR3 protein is CASAETGYEQYF. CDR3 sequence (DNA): TGTGCCAGCGCCGAGACAGGGTACGAGCAGTACTTC.